This TCR beta chain originates from a study of early T cells in non-severe SARS-CoV-2 infection. CDR1 and CDR2 (germline): GTSNPN, SVGIG (reference sequence). The CDR3 covers 15 residues. The J segment lost 5 bases and the V segment lost 2 bases, leaving 6 bases of the junction unmatched. Unique molecular identifiers (one per individual cDNA molecule) were attached. TCRdb reanalysed the 5' RACE reads using MiXCR and keeps one entry per CDR3 protein. The top ten clones hold 5.5% to 7% of a sample with tens of thousands of distinct CDR3 sequences, roughly 10% of them seen once. The chain has TRBV30 and TRBJ2-2; TRBD2 matches at 9 bases. The origin of this receptor is an adult who was a healthcare worker with PCR-confirmed SARS-CoV-2 infection or an uninfected control (not recorded which). Sample: whole blood. The CDR3 coding sequence is TGTGCCTGGAGTATAGCGGGAGTCGGGACCGGGGAGCTGTTTTTT. Translation: CAWSIAGVGTGELFF.